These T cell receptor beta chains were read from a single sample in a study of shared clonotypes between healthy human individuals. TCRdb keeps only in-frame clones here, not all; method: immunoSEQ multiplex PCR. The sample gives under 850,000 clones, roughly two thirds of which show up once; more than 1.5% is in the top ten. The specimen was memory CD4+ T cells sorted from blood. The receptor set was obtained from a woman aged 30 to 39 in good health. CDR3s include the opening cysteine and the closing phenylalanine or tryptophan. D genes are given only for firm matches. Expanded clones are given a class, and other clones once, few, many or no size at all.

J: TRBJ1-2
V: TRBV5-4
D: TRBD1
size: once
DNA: TGTGCCAGCAGCTTTGACAGGGGAAACTATGGCTACACCTTC
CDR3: CASSFDRGNYGYTF

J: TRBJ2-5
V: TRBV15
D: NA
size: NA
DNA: TGTGCCACCAGCAGAGATCGTGGGAGAGGCGGAGAGACCCAGTACTTC
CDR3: CATSRDRGRGGETQYF

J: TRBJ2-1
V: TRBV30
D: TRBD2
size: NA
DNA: TGTGCCTGGAGTGGTATGGTAGCGGGAGCATATGAGCAGTTCTTC
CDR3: CAWSGMVAGAYEQFF

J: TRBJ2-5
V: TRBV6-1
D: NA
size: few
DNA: TGTGCCAGCAAGAAGGTCGGACGAGAGACCCAGTACTTC
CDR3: CASKKVGRETQYF

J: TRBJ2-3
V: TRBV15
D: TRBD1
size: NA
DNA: TGTGCCACCAGTTCTAGGACAGGGAGTGATACGCAGTATTTT
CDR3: CATSSRTGSDTQYF

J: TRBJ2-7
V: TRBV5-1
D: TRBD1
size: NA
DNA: TGCGCCAGCAGCGAGACAGGGGGCGACTACGAGCAGTACTTC
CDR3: CASSETGGDYEQYF

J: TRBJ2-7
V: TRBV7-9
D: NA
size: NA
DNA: TGTGCCAGCAGCTTAGGTACATTTTACGAGCAGTACTTC
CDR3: CASSLGTFYEQYF

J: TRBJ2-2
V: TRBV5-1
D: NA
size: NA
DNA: TGCGCCAGCAGCTTGTGGTTTCCCCGAAACACCGGGGAGCTGTTTTTT
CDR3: CASSLWFPRNTGELFF

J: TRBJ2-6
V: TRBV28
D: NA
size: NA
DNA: TGTGCCAGCAGTTCCTACTCTGGGGCCAACGTCCTGACTTTC
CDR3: CASSSYSGANVLTF

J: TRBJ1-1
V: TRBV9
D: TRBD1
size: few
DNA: TGTGCCAGCAGCGCGGGACAGGGTTTGAGGACTGAAGCTTTCTTT
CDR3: CASSAGQGLRTEAFF

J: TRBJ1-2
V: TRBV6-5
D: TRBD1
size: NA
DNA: TGTGCCAGCAGCCTGTGGGGACAGGACTCCGGAGGCTACACCTTC
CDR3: CASSLWGQDSGGYTF

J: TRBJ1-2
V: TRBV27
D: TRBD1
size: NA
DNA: TGTGCCAGCAGAAACAGGGGGCGTTTCGATGGCTACACCTTC
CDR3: CASRNRGRFDGYTF

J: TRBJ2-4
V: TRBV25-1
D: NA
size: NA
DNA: TGTGCCAGCAGTGCAAAGGGGGGTATGGAGTACTTC
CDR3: CASSAKGGMEYF

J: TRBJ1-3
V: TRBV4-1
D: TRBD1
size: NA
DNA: TGCGCCAGCAGCCAAGATAGGGGACAGATTGGAAACACCATATATTTT
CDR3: CASSQDRGQIGNTIYF

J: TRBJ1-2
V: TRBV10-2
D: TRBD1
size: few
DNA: TGCGCCAGCAGTACGACAGGGGACTATGGCTACACCTTC
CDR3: CASSTTGDYGYTF

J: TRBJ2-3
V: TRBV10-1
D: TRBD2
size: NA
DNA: TGCGCCAGCAGTGAATCTAGCGGGGACACAGATACGCAGTATTTT
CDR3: CASSESSGDTDTQYF